This T cell receptor (beta chain) was captured by sequencing in a study of blood T cell repertoires in COVID-19 (dated by TCRdb to the early 2020s). For the wider study: The collaborator samples originated in the United States, Italy and Spain and spanned the acute and convalescent phases of COVID-19. A de-identified subject ID, COVID-19 status, age in years and sex were almost always included in the sample metadata. Where HLA class I and class II types were available, the types were taken from metadata supplied by the sample provider, not from assay-based typing. Deeply sampled blood TCRbeta repertoires from subjects exposed to, actively infected with, or recovered from COVID-19 were included in the dataset. The repertoires were made available in a free public database intended to serve as a resource for research on the immune response to SARS-CoV-2. The samples were drawn from two sources: the first 160 participants of the ongoing ImmuneRACE study, and 1,200 or so subjects contributed by 6 global collaborators. The material from the prospective study consisted of cDNA or gDNA derived from T cells, B-cell-depleted T cells, or PBMCs. On the study overall, not on this receptor specifically: How much clinical and demographic metadata was included differed by source and by participant, and the metadata was provided uncurated.

As to this clone: Its antigen is still unknown. Nothing much larger sits one base from this clone, and base qualities are not available.

One collaborating source in Seattle enrolled patients during active infection and followed them longitudinally through the course of disease. Collaborating institutions collected whole blood in K2EDTA tubes following their own protocols. For TCRbeta analysis, collaborator samples were shipped as frozen whole blood, as isolated PBMCs, or as DNA extracted from either sample type. The CDR3, cysteine through phenylalanine, is 16 amino acids long. The entry retains the CDR3 DNA only, 48 bases that are in frame from base 1. The germline V gene encodes CDR1 KGHDR and CDR2 SFDVKD. Ends trimmed: V by 4 bases, J by 2 bases; bases unmatched to a gene: 5. TCRbeta CDR3 regions were amplified from genomic DNA using the immunoSEQ Assay, a bias-controlled multiplex PCR. In the source study's methods: The number of nucleated cells in each sample was estimated by amplification of reference gene primers within the assay. Sequence reads were collapsed and filtered to measure the absolute abundance of every unique TCRbeta CDR3 rearrangement. For each sample, productive Simpson clonality was calculated by taking the square root of Simpson's diversity index across productive rearrangements. This immuneACCESS table, as held by TCRdb, lists in-frame sequences with V and J called but not all clones. Of the missing ones, under half trace to an unresolved V gene in checked studies; the others have no known cause. Clone size and the V and J calls come from that table; the DNA yielded D and trimming. Counted in this sample were tens of thousands of clones; about four fifths of them appeared once. The leading ten clones occupy more than 12% of the sample.

The chain is assembled from TRBV24-1 and TRBJ2-2, with 8 bases in between that match TRBD2. This TCR came from a man aged 55 to 70 with COVID-19, enrolled during active disease. The sequencing input was peripheral blood. The sequence in DNA is TGTGCCACCAGTGAGGCCGGGACTAGTAACACCGGGGAGCTGTTTTTT. Translated, it reads CATSEAGTSNTGELFF.